A selection of T cell receptor beta chains follows, all from one sample in a study of blood T cells in healthy people across ages. TCRdb independently ran MiXCR on the 5' RACE reads; one entry per CDR3 protein. The data show over a million distinct CDR3 sequences, roughly 24% seen once. Separately, the same data were catalogued under a study of T cells of mothers and their children.

Sequences were obtained from blood. The receptors stem from a girl aged 2 to 9 in good health. The conserved cysteine and the conserved F or W are not part of the CDR3 here. The order of the fields is CDR3 length, J gene, V gene, CDR3 protein.

cdr3_length: 12
j_call: TRBJ2-7
v_call: TRBV9
cdr3_aa: ASSVAPLAYEQY

cdr3_length: 11
j_call: TRBJ1-1
v_call: TRBV29-1
cdr3_aa: SVWTEANTEAF

cdr3_length: 11
j_call: TRBJ2-5
v_call: TRBV6-2/TRBV6-3
cdr3_aa: ASTKRDGETQY

cdr3_length: 12
j_call: TRBJ1-2
v_call: TRBV27
cdr3_aa: ASRGGGQGFGYT

cdr3_length: 15
j_call: -
v_call: TRBV28
cdr3_aa: ASSLKGLAGVGLEQY

cdr3_length: 11
j_call: TRBJ2-4
v_call: TRBV15
cdr3_aa: ATSRDQRGTRS

cdr3_length: 13
j_call: TRBJ2-5
v_call: TRBV20-1
cdr3_aa: SATPFRTGWETQY

cdr3_length: 11
j_call: TRBJ2-7
v_call: TRBV12-5
cdr3_aa: ASRQGAHDEQY

cdr3_length: 11
j_call: TRBJ2-7
v_call: TRBV19
cdr3_aa: ASSASESYEQY

cdr3_length: 12
j_call: TRBJ1-1
v_call: TRBV20-1
cdr3_aa: SARDGGTGMWAF

cdr3_length: 13
j_call: TRBJ2-7
v_call: TRBV20-1
cdr3_aa: SALTGTSGSLVQY

cdr3_length: 11
j_call: TRBJ2-5
v_call: TRBV24-1
cdr3_aa: ATSDLSKETQY

cdr3_length: 10
j_call: TRBJ1-6
v_call: TRBV13
cdr3_aa: ASRTYNSPLH

cdr3_length: 12
j_call: TRBJ2-2
v_call: TRBV2
cdr3_aa: ASSGFDNTGELF

cdr3_length: 12
j_call: TRBJ2-7
v_call: TRBV6-5
cdr3_aa: ASSYGGVSYEQY

cdr3_length: 13
j_call: TRBJ1-2
v_call: TRBV4-3
cdr3_aa: ASSQESTGNYGYT

cdr3_length: 14
j_call: TRBJ2-5
v_call: TRBV7-9
cdr3_aa: ASSLRDRGYQETQY

cdr3_length: 9
j_call: -
v_call: TRBV7-9
cdr3_aa: ASSFTHEQY

cdr3_length: 13
j_call: TRBJ1-4
v_call: TRBV6-2/TRBV6-3
cdr3_aa: ASNSRRDVTEKLF

cdr3_length: 11
j_call: TRBJ2-7
v_call: TRBV28
cdr3_aa: ASILQQGYEQY

cdr3_length: 12
j_call: TRBJ2-1
v_call: TRBV2
cdr3_aa: ASLERRQNNEQF